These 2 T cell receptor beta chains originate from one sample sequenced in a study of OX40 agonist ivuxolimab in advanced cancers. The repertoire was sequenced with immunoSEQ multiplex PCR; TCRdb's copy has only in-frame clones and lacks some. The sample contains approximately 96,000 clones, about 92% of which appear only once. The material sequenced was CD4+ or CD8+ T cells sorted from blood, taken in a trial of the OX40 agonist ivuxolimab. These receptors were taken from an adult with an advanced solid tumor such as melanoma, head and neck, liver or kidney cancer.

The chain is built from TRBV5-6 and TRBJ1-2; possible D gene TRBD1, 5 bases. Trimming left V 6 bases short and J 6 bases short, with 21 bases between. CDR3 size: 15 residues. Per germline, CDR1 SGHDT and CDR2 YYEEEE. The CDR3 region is CASTRGWSQRDGYTF. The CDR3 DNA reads TGTGCCAGCACCCGGGGGTGGAGCCAACGGGATGGCTACACCTTC.

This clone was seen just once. CDR3 sequence (DNA): TGTGCCAGCAGCTTAGCTCCCCAGGGGAGCCACTTGAACGCAATGAACACTGAAGCTTTCTTT. Its translation: CASSLAPQGSHLNAMNTEAFF. The V and J genes are TRBV7-2 and TRBJ1-1; possibly TRBD1 for D (6 bases). CDR1 is SGHTA, CDR2 FQGNSA, per germline. Trimming removed 0 bases from V and 0 bases from J, with 26 bases in between. The CDR3 runs 21 residues.